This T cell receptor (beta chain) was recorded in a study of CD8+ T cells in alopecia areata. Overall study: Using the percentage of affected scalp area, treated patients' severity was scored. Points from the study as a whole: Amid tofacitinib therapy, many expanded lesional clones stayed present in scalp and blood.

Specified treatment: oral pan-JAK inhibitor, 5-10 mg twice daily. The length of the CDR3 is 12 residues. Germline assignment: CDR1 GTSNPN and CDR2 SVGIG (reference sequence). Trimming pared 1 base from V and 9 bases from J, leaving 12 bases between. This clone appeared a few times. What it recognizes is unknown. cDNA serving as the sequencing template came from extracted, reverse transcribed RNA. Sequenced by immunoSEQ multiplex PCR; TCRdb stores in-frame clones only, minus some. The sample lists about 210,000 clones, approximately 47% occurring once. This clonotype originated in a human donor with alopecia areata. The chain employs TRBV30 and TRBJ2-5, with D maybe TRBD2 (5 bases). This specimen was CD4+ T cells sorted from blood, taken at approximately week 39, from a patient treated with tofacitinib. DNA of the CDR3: TGTGCCTGGAGTGCGCCCGAGGGAGCCCAGTACTTC. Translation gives CAWSAPEGAQYF. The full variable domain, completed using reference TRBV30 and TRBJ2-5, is SQTIHQWPATLVQPVGSPLSLECTVEGTSNPNLYWYRQAAGRGLQLLFYSVGIGQISSEVPQNLSASRPQDRQFILSSKKLLLSDSGFYLCAWSAPEGAQYFGPGTRLLVL.